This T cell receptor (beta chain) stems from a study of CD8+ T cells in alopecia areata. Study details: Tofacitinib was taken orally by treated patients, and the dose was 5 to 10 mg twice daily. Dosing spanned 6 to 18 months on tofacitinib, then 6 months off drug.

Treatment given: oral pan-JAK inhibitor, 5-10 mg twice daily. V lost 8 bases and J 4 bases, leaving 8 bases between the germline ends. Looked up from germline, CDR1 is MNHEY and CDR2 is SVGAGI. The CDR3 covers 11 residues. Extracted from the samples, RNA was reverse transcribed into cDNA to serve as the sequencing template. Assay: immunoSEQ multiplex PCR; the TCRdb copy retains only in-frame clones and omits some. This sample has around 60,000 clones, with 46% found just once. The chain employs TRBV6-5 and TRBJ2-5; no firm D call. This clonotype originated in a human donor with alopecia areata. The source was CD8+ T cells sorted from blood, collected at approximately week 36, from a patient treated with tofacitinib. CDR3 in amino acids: CASWTAETQYF. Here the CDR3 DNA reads TGTGCCAGCTGGACGGCAGAGACCCAGTACTTC.